This T cell receptor beta chain was obtained from a study of neurological immune-mediated disorders. TCRdb used MiXCR to reprocess the 5' RACE reads, holding one entry per CDR3 protein. The sample gives roughly 45,000 distinct CDR3 sequences, roughly 3.2% of which show up once; roughly 16% is in the top ten. The CDR3 runs to 14 residues. The V end was cut by 0 bases, the J end by 1 base, with 9 bases between. Germline assignment: CDR1 DFQATT and CDR2 SNEGSKA (reference sequence). This clonotype was counted many times. This TCR came from a woman aged 45-59 years with multiple sclerosis. V gene TRBV20-1 combines with J gene TRBJ1-1, with D hard to call. Input material: PBMCs. The CDR3 DNA reads TGCAGTGCTAGAGATTCGGGCAGGAACACTGAAGCTTTCTTT. This codes for CSARDSGRNTEAFF.